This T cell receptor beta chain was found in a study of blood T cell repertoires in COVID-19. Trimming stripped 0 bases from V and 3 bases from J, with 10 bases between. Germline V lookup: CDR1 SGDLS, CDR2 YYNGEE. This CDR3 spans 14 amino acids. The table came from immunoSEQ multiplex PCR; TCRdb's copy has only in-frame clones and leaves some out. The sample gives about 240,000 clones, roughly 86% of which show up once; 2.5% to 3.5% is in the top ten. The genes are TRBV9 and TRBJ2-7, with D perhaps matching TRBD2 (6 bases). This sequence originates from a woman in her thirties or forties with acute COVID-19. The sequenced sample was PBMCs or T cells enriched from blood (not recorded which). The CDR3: CASSVDTGVYEQYF. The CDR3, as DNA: TGTGCCAGCAGCGTAGATACGGGAGTCTACGAGCAGTACTTC.